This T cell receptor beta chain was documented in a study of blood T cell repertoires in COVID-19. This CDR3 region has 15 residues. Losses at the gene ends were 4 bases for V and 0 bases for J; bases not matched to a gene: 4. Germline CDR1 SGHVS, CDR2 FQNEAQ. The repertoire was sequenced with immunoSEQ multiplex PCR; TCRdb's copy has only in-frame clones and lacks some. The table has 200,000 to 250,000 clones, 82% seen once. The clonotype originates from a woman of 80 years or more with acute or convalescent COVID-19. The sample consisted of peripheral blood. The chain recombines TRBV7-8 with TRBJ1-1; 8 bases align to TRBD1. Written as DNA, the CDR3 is TGTGCCAGCAGCTCGACAGGGGCCATGAACACTGAAGCTTTCTTT. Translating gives CASSSTGAMNTEAFF. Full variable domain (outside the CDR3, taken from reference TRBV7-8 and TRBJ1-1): GAGVSQSPRYKVAKRGQDVALRCDPISGHVSLFWYQQALGQGPEFLTYFQNEAQLDKSGLPSDRFFAERPEGSVSTLKIQRTQQEDSAVYLCASSSTGAMNTEAFFGQGTRLTVV.